These 14 T cell receptor beta chains came from one sample sequenced in a study of T cell responses to AZD1222 COVID-19 vaccine. The protocol was immunoSEQ multiplex PCR, while the TCRdb copy is restricted to in-frame clones and leaves out a portion. Here the sample spans some 80,000 clones, about nine tenths being singletons. This specimen consisted of peripheral blood, obtained on day 0 of AZD1222 vaccination. The receptors were gathered from an adult in good health.

The chain uses TRBV3-1 (or the pseudogene TRBV3-2) and TRBJ1-1, with 9 bases that match TRBD1. CDR1 and CDR2 from the germline V gene are LGHDT and YNNKEL (reference sequence). J was trimmed by 2 bases and V by 2 bases; bases with no gene match: 12. The CDR3 loop spans 18 amino acids. CDR3: CASSQLLGGQGRNTEAFF. The CDR3 DNA is TGTGCCAGCAGCCAATTGTTGGGCGGACAGGGGCGAAACACTGAAGCTTTCTTT.

This sequence joins TRBV12-5 and TRBJ2-1, with 11 bases that match TRBD2. The CDR3 spans 16 residues. Germline V gives CDR1 LGHNT, CDR2 FRNRAP. With V trimmed by 6 bases and J by 4 bases, 8 bases remained unmatched. The CDR3 region has the DNA TGTGCTAGTGGGGCGGGACTAGCGGATTCATACAATGAGCAGTTCTTC. This sequence encodes CASGAGLADSYNEQFF.

V and J are TRBV27 and TRBJ1-1; TRBD1 matches 7 bases. The CDR3 extends over 15 amino acids. V lost 5 bases, J lost 2 bases, and 8 bases stayed unmatched. Germline CDR1 is MNHEY and CDR2 is SMNVEV (reference sequence). This CDR3 is CASSPRQGQNTEAFF. In DNA, the CDR3 is TGTGCCAGCAGTCCTCGACAGGGCCAAAACACTGAAGCTTTCTTT.

This clone has a single count. The V gene is TRBV28, the J gene TRBJ2-7; 11 positions agree with TRBD1. This CDR3 has 17 amino acids. J gave up 0 bases and V 5 bases, and 9 bases lay outside the gene matches. Looked up from germline, CDR1 is MDHEN and CDR2 is SYDVKM. CDR3 in amino acids: CASSRDRGFLSSYEQYF. The CDR3 DNA is TGTGCCAGCAGTCGGGACAGGGGGTTCTTAAGCTCCTACGAGCAGTACTTC.

By its share, this clone is medium-sized. The CDR3, as DNA: TGTGCTAGTGGTTTGGTAGGTGGAGTAGCCGGGGAGCTGTTTTTT. Its translation is CASGLVGGVAGELFF. The chain employs TRBV12-5 and TRBJ2-2; D gene unclear. The CDR3 runs to 15 residues. V shed 0 bases and J shed 6 bases, with 11 bases lying between them. CDR1 and CDR2 from the germline V gene are LGHNT and FRNRAP.

This rearrangement joins TRBV6-5 to TRBJ1-2; possibly TRBD1 for D (5 bases). The CDR3 has 14 residues. Trimming shortened V by 0 bases and J by 8 bases, and 13 bases separated the two germline ends. Germline CDR1 is MNHEY and CDR2 is SVGAGI. This chain's CDR3 is CASSYSWTGPGYTF. CDR3 nucleotide sequence: TGTGCCAGCAGTTACTCGTGGACGGGGCCGGGCTACACCTTC.

The rearrangement joins TRBV19 to TRBJ1-1, with a tentative D call TRBD1 (6 bases). V lost 7 bases and J lost 1, with 16 bases in between. CDR1 and CDR2 (germline): LNHDA, SQIVND (reference sequence). The CDR3 is 15 residues long. The CDR3 is CASNLGGGQNTEAFF. DNA for the CDR3: TGTGCCAGTAATCTTGGGGGCGGACAGAACACTGAAGCTTTCTTT.

The chain carries TRBV5-4 and TRBJ1-6; D gene ambiguous. The CDR3 consists of 16 residues. Trimming shortened V by 5 bases and J by 0 bases, and 12 bases separated the two germline ends. Germline V lookup: CDR1 SGHNT, CDR2 YYREEE (reference sequence). CDR3 DNA sequence: TGTGCCAGCAGGGCCGGATCTAGCTCCTATAATTCACCCCTCCACTTT. Translation gives CASRAGSSSYNSPLHF.

The gene calls are TRBV6-5 and TRBJ1-2; D unresolved. The length of the CDR3 is 14 residues. CDR1 MNHEY and CDR2 SVGAGI come from the germline V gene. With 6 bases removed from V and 4 bases from J, the gap between germline ends came to 15 bases. CDR3 DNA: TGTGCCAGCAGGCTCGGAGCGGCGGTCTATGGCTACACCTTC. Protein sequence: CASRLGAAVYGYTF.

The rearrangement links TRBV5-1 to TRBJ2-1; 9 positions match TRBD1. The ends lost 0 bases at V and 8 bases at J; junction bases unmatched: 9. Germline CDR1 reads SGHRS; CDR2 reads YFSETQ. This CDR3 contains 16 residues. CDR3 loop: CASSLEGDRAWDEQFF. CDR3 DNA sequence: TGCGCCAGCAGCTTGGAGGGGGACAGGGCCTGGGATGAGCAGTTCTTC.

V is TRBV9 and J is TRBJ2-1, with 11 bases lining up with TRBD2. V lost 6 bases, J lost 9 bases, and 14 bases stayed unmatched. There are 16 residues in the CDR3. Germline V CDR1 and CDR2: SGDLS, YYNGEE. CDR3 sequence reads: CASTDSGTSGRSEQFF. The CDR3 coding sequence is TGTGCCAGCACCGATAGCGGGACTAGCGGTAGAAGTGAGCAGTTCTTC.

The V gene is TRBV10-3, the J gene TRBJ2-7; a possible D gene is TRBD2 (5 bases). CDR1 is ENHRY and CDR2 is SYGVKD in the germline V gene. V gave up 2 bases and J gave up 0 bases, with 14 bases separating them. The CDR3 has 16 amino acids. As DNA, the CDR3 is TGTGCCATCAGTGAGAGCGGTCCGAACTTCTCCTACGAGCAGTACTTC. Its protein is CAISESGPNFSYEQYF.

The V call is TRBV7-2, the J call TRBJ2-1, with D perhaps TRBD1 (5 bases). Germline V gene data show CDR1 as SGHTA and CDR2 as FQGNSA. This CDR3 spans 14 amino acids. V was cut by 5 bases and J by 10 bases, with 18 bases left in between. The CDR3 DNA sequence: TGTGCCAGCAGCCAGCTCCGGGCCCCAGGGGAGCAGTTCTTC. This translates into CASSQLRAPGEQFF.

The chain joins TRBV7-9 to TRBJ1-5; possibly TRBD1 for D (5 bases). Deletions cut 1 base from V and 7 bases from J, with 8 bases between. The CDR3 covers 13 residues. Germline values: CDR1 SEHNR, CDR2 FQNEAQ (reference sequence). CDR3 amino acids: CASSLGGEQPQHF. The CDR3 DNA is TGTGCCAGCAGCTTAGGGGGCGAGCAGCCCCAGCATTTT. The full variable domain, completed using reference TRBV7-9 and TRBJ1-5, is DTGVSQNPRHKITKRGQNVTFRCDPISEHNRLYWYRQTLGQGPEFLTYFQNEAQLEKSRLLSDRFSAERPKGSFSTLEIQRTEQGDSAMYLCASSLGGEQPQHFGDGTRLSIL.